The 32 T cell receptor beta chains below were found in one sample sequenced in a study of human T cells and chemical hapten exposure. Time point: pre-sensitization, week 0. The treatment denotes: therapeutic diphenylcyclopropenone sensitization with weekly scalp DPC. TCRdb called the RACE reads again in MiXCR, with one record for every CDR3 protein. Among a few hundred thousand distinct CDR3 sequences listed, around 7.3% were seen once. This material consisted of whole blood, taken in connection with sensitization to the hapten diphenylcyclopropenone (DPC). These receptors all stem from a young man with alopecia areata. Some clones in this sample may be carry-over from other donors' samples.

This clonotype was picked up a small number of times. V is TRBV18 and J is TRBJ1-5; TRBD1 agrees at 12 bases. CDR1 KGHSH and CDR2 LQKENI come from the germline V gene. The CDR3 covers 20 residues. Trimming at V came to 0 bases and at J to 0 bases, leaving 9 bases not matched to a gene. DNA for the CDR3: TGTGCCAGCTCACCACCCCCGGGACAGGGGGCGTTCTATAGCAATCAGCCCCAGCATTTT. Translating gives CASSPPPGQGAFYSNQPQHF.

V and J are TRBV12-3 or TRBV12-4 and TRBJ2-1, with D possibly TRBD1 on 6 matching bases. The CDR3 is made up of 11 amino acids. Trimming took off 10 bases at V and 8 bases at J, with 12 bases between the two ends. The CDR3 is CATGVEDEQFF. CDR3 sequence (DNA): TGTGCCACAGGGGTGGAGGATGAGCAGTTCTTC.

This clonotype has a count of ten or more. The chain recombines TRBV28 with TRBJ1-2, with a weak D call TRBD1 (6 bases). V was clipped by 8 bases and J by 4 bases, with 8 bases between them. CDR3 length: 11 residues. CDR1 is MDHEN, CDR2 SYDVKM, per germline. The CDR3 bases are TGTGCCAGCCAGGGGATCTATGGCTACACCTTC. Its translation is CASQGIYGYTF.

Only a few counts were recorded for this clonotype. The chain couples TRBV2 to TRBJ2-7; TRBD2 matches 8 bases. Germline-derived CDR1 and CDR2 are SNHLY and FYNNEI. After removal of 11 bases from V and 2 bases from J, the junction contained 5 bases not matched to a gene. The length of the CDR3 is 12 residues. The DNA for the CDR3 is TGTGCCGGTTCGACTAGCGCCTACGAGCAGTACGTC. Protein product: CAGSTSAYEQYV.

This chain links TRBV6-5 with TRBJ2-6; D is uncertain. There are 17 residues in the CDR3. V was shortened by 2 bases and J by 0 bases, with 11 bases between the two germline ends. From germline, CDR1 is MNHEY and CDR2 SVGAGI. CDR3 sequence reads: CASSYGGPSSGANVLTF. CDR3 nucleotides: TGTGCCAGCAGTTACGGTGGCCCGAGCTCTGGGGCCAACGTCCTGACTTTC.

This clonotype has more than one count but fewer than ten. The chain has TRBV19 and TRBJ1-6; 7 nucleotides agree with TRBD1. Trimming at V came to 7 bases and at J to 8 bases, leaving 5 bases not matched to a gene. The CDR3 consists of 13 residues. Germline V gene sequence: CDR1 LNHDA, CDR2 SQIVND (reference sequence). The CDR3 nucleotides are TGTGCCAGTACCAGACAGGGAGATTCACCCCTCCACTTT. Translation gives CASTRQGDSPLHF.

The V gene is TRBV6-2 or TRBV6-3, the J gene TRBJ2-5; TRBD2 agrees at 7 bases. The ends lost 8 bases at V and 0 bases at J; junction bases unmatched: 6. The CDR3 runs 14 residues. The germline V gene has CDR1 MNHEY and CDR2 SVGEGT. In DNA, the CDR3 is TGTGCCAGCTGGGGGGGGGACCACCAAGAGACCCAGTACTTC. Protein sequence: CASWGGDHQETQYF.

The chain carries TRBV7-2 and TRBJ2-2; the D gene is possibly TRBD1 (6 bases). CDR3 length: 17 amino acids. Germline CDR1 is SGHTA and CDR2 is FQGNSA. V lost 1 base and J 6 bases, leaving 18 bases between the germline ends. CDR3 residues: CASSLVLGQGRAGELFF. The CDR3 DNA reads TGTGCCAGCAGCTTAGTCCTGGGCCAGGGGAGAGCCGGGGAGCTGTTTTTT.

This clonotype was observed a few times. The chain employs TRBV27 and TRBJ1-6; TRBD1 might be the D (5 bases). The germline gives CDR1 MNHEY, CDR2 SMNVEV (reference sequence). V was pared by 5 bases and J by 10 bases, with 12 bases between. This CDR3 is built from 13 residues. In DNA, the CDR3 is TGTGCCAGCAGTCCTTGGACACAATCACCCCTCCACTTT. This sequence encodes CASSPWTQSPLHF.

There are a few counts of this clonotype. The chain combines TRBV6-6 with TRBJ2-5, with D hard to call. The CDR3 totals 13 residues. Per germline, CDR1 MNHNY and CDR2 SVGAGI (reference sequence). Trimming left V 2 bases short and J 2 bases short, with 6 bases between. As DNA, the CDR3 is TGTGCCAGCAGTTACGGAGCACAAGAGACCCAGTACTTC. This codes for CASSYGAQETQYF.

This chain uses TRBV6-2 or TRBV6-3 with TRBJ1-6, with TRBD1 identical over 7 bases. Trimming cost V 8 bases and J 10 bases; bases outside gene matches: 11. The CDR3 length is 14 residues. CDR1 MNHEY and CDR2 SVGEGT come from the germline V gene. The CDR3: CASRKLQGLSPLHF. CDR3 in DNA: TGTGCCAGCCGGAAACTACAGGGGTTGTCACCCCTCCACTTT.

This clonotype was detected only a few times. The rearrangement links TRBV7-2 to TRBJ2-3; the D is unclear. The CDR3 is made up of 15 amino acids. Germline V gives CDR1 SGHTA, CDR2 FQGNSA. V was trimmed by 0 bases and J by 7 bases, leaving 14 bases between them. As DNA, the CDR3 is TGTGCCAGCAGCTTAGCGCTACGAGCTTTCTATACGCAGTATTTT. Translating gives CASSLALRAFYTQYF. The whole variable domain, filled in from reference TRBV7-2 and TRBJ2-3, reads GAGVSQSPSNKVTEKGKDVELRCDPISGHTALYWYRQSLGQGLEFLIYFQGNSAPDKSGLPSDRFSAERTGGSVSTLTIQRTQQEDSAVYLCASSLALRAFYTQYFGPGTRLTVL.

The CDR3 region is CASSPNSGSTEAFF. The DNA of the CDR3 is TGTGCCAGCAGCCCAAACTCGGGCTCCACTGAAGCTTTCTTT. The chain joins TRBV5-6 to TRBJ1-1; D uncertain. V gave up 4 bases and J gave up 4 bases, with 14 bases separating them. This CDR3 has 14 amino acids. In germline, CDR1 is SGHDT, CDR2 YYEEEE. Full variable domain (remainder filled in from reference TRBV5-6 and TRBJ1-1): DAGVTQSPTHLIKTRGQQVTLRCSPKSGHDTVSWYQQALGQGPQFIFQYYEEEERQRGNFPDRFSGHQFPNYSSELNVNALLLGDSALYLCASSPNSGSTEAFFGQGTRLTVV.

V gene TRBV11-3 combines with J gene TRBJ2-1; 11 bases are a match to TRBD2. The germline V gene has CDR1 SGHNT and CDR2 YENEEA. With V trimmed by 3 bases and J by 8 bases, 9 bases remained unmatched. This CDR3 is built from 16 residues. As DNA, the CDR3 is TGTGCCAGCAGCTTCACTCTGACTAGCGGGGTCGATGAGCAGTTCTTC. As protein: CASSFTLTSGVDEQFF.

This clonotype was found many times. This chain links TRBV7-9 with TRBJ2-1; 13 bases align to TRBD2. There are 20 residues in the CDR3. The V segment lost 3 bases and the J segment 0 bases; nucleotides outside the gene matches: 11. Germline V gene lookup returns CDR1 SEHNR and CDR2 FQNEAQ (reference sequence). CDR3 region: CASSFTTSGGPALSYNEQFF. CDR3 DNA: TGTGCCAGCAGCTTCACGACTAGCGGGGGGCCCGCCCTCTCCTACAATGAGCAGTTCTTC. The full variable domain, in which reference TRBV7-9 and TRBJ2-1 provide the parts outside the CDR3, is DTGVSQNPRHKITKRGQNVTFRCDPISEHNRLYWYRQTLGQGPEFLTYFQNEAQLEKSRLLSDRFSAERPKGSFSTLEIQRTEQGDSAMYLCASSFTTSGGPALSYNEQFFGPGTRLTVL.

The chain has TRBV9 and TRBJ2-1, with D unclear. The CDR3 runs 14 residues. From germline, CDR1 is SGDLS and CDR2 YYNGEE. Deletions cut 3 bases from V and 9 bases from J, with 16 bases between. The chain's CDR3 is CASSAEAGSSEQFF. The CDR3 DNA sequence: TGTGCCAGCAGCGCCGAGGCAGGTTCAAGTGAGCAGTTCTTC.

A word on this clonotype: In this CDR3 the conserved last residue, phenylalanine or tryptophan, is missing, so a read error is likely. The chain uses TRBV5-1 and TRBJ2-3; D might be TRBD1 or TRBD2, each matching 6 bases. This CDR3 has 16 residues. The germline V gene has CDR1 SGHRS and CDR2 YFSETQ. V was trimmed by 2 bases and J by 6 bases, leaving 19 bases between them. Here the CDR3 DNA reads TGCGCCAGCAGCTTCGGACAGCCACGGGGACTTGATACGCAGTATCTT. Translating gives CASSFGQPRGLDTQYL.

The J gene is TRBJ2-7, the V gene TRBV20-1; D is possibly TRBD1 (5 bases). Germline-derived CDR1 and CDR2 are DFQATT and SNEGSKA (reference sequence). The CDR3 loop spans 13 amino acids. The V end lost 7 bases, the J end lost 1 base, and 14 bases lay between the germline ends. The CDR3 region has the DNA TGCAGTGGTGTGGCAGGGCCGTCCTACGAGCAGTACTTC. Encoded protein: CSGVAGPSYEQYF.

This clonotype turned up a few times. The chain couples TRBV4-3 to TRBJ2-7; 7 bases fit TRBD1. Per the germline V gene, CDR1 is LGHNA and CDR2 is YSLEER. The ends lost 5 bases at V and 0 bases at J; junction bases unmatched: 10. There are 16 residues in the CDR3. This CDR3 is CASSEGTVSPSYEQYV. The CDR3 DNA reads as TGCGCCAGCAGCGAAGGGACAGTCTCTCCCTCCTACGAGCAGTACGTC.

The chain uses TRBV7-6 and TRBJ2-3; 10 bases line up with TRBD1. V shed 5 bases, J shed 3 bases, and the junction held 5 bases outside the gene matches. CDR1 and CDR2 from the germline V gene are SGHVS and FNYEAQ. CDR3 size: 15 residues. The CDR3 DNA follows: TGTGCCAGCAGCCCGGACAGGGGGAGGACAGATACGCAGTATTTT. Protein: CASSPDRGRTDTQYF.

The chain employs TRBV20-1 and TRBJ1-5; 8 bases are a match to TRBD1. V shed 6 bases, J shed 7 bases, and the junction held 14 bases outside the gene matches. The CDR3 has 15 residues. CDR1 and CDR2 from the germline V gene are DFQATT and SNEGSKA (reference sequence). This CDR3 reads CSAPVDRGQRQPQHF. The CDR3 bases are TGCAGTGCACCCGTAGACAGGGGACAGCGACAGCCCCAGCATTTT.

This clonotype came up a few times. The rearrangement links TRBV7-9 to TRBJ1-4; unclear D gene. Germline loops: CDR1 SEHNR, CDR2 FQNEAQ (reference sequence). With 2 bases removed from V and 8 bases from J, the gap between germline ends came to 12 bases. The CDR3 length is 14 residues. CDR3 coding DNA: TGTGCCAGCAGCTTACAGGACCAAGGGGAAAAACTGTTTTTT. Translating gives CASSLQDQGEKLFF.

The chain employs TRBV7-2 and TRBJ2-1, with 8 bases aligning to TRBD2. Germline V CDR1 and CDR2: SGHTA, FQGNSA. The V and J ends lost 5 bases and 13 bases, in that order; junction bases with no gene match: 22. This CDR3 is 17 amino acids long. The CDR3 is CASSPQAGTSYIWAQFF. The CDR3 DNA reads as TGTGCCAGCAGCCCACAAGCCGGGACTAGTTACATTTGGGCTCAGTTCTTC.

V usage is TRBV27 and J usage is TRBJ1-6; tentatively, D is TRBD1 (6 bases). The V gene lost 5 bases and the J gene lost 6 bases, with 17 bases spanning the gap. CDR3 length: 16 amino acids. Germline lookup yields CDR1 MNHEY and CDR2 SMNVEV (reference sequence). In nucleotides, the CDR3 is TGTGCCAGCAGTACCTACAGGGAACCGGCTAATTCACCCCTCCACTTT. The encoded protein is CASSTYREPANSPLHF.

This chain links TRBV11-2 with TRBJ2-7; the D is unclear. Germline V lookup: CDR1 SGHAT, CDR2 FQNNGV. V lost 5 bases and J 0 bases, leaving 11 bases between the germline ends. CDR3 length: 14 residues. The CDR3 here is CASSQQLSSYEQYF. CDR3 coding DNA: TGTGCCAGCAGCCAGCAGTTGAGCTCCTACGAGCAGTACTTC. The whole variable domain, remainder taken from reference TRBV11-2 and TRBJ2-7, is EAGVAQSPRYKIIEKRQSVAFWCNPISGHATLYWYQQILGQGPKLLIQFQNNGVVDDSQLPKDRFSAERLKGVDSTLKIQPAKLEDSAVYLCASSQQLSSYEQYFGPGTRLTVT.

In this sample, this clonotype turned up a few times. The rearrangement joins TRBV7-2 to TRBJ1-2, with a weak D call TRBD1 (6 bases). Germline-derived CDR1 and CDR2 are SGHTA and FQGNSA. V was pared by 1 base and J by 4 bases, with 10 bases between. CDR3 length equals 14 residues. CDR3 region: CASSLGRGGYGYTF. The DNA of the CDR3 is TGTGCCAGCAGCTTAGGCAGGGGAGGCTATGGCTACACCTTC.

The V and J genes are TRBV20-1 and TRBJ2-3; D call uncertain. V dropped 8 bases and J dropped 4 bases, with 10 bases sitting between them. The length of the CDR3 is 11 residues. Germline assignment: CDR1 DFQATT and CDR2 SNEGSKA (reference sequence). The CDR3 reads CSSVRSDTQYF. CDR3 in DNA: TGCAGTAGTGTACGGTCAGATACGCAGTATTTT.

A few counts support this clonotype. The chain carries TRBV20-1 and TRBJ1-2, with unresolved D. The germline V gene has CDR1 DFQATT and CDR2 SNEGSKA (reference sequence). V was shortened by 3 bases and J by 2 bases, with 13 bases between the two germline ends. This CDR3 is 14 amino acids long. In DNA, the CDR3 is TGCAGTGCTAGTCAATCCAGCCGAAACTATGGCTACACCTTC. This codes for CSASQSSRNYGYTF.

This clonotype has a handful of counts. CDR3 in amino acids: CASSEPGQGWEQYV. Written as DNA, the CDR3 is TGCGCCAGCAGTGAGCCGGGACAGGGTTGGGAGCAGTACGTC. The genes are TRBV10-2 and TRBJ2-7; the match to TRBD1 covers 9 bases. In germline, CDR1 is WSHSY, CDR2 SAAADI. The junction had 6 bases not matched to a gene; V was cut back by 2 bases and J by 7 bases. The CDR3 contains 14 residues.

This clonotype was counted only a few times. The DNA of the CDR3 is TGTGCCAGCAGCCTAGGGACAGGGGGACGCGTAAAACTGTTTTTT. Translation: CASSLGTGGRVKLFF. The chain recombines TRBV7-9 with TRBJ1-4; 11 nucleotides match TRBD1. The CDR3 runs to 15 residues. Germline CDR1 is SEHNR and CDR2 is FQNEAQ (reference sequence). V shed 5 bases and J 10 bases; nucleotides not matched to a gene: 9.

The chain employs TRBV9 and TRBJ1-2; D may be TRBD1 (5 bases). The CDR3 sequence is 13 residues long. The ends were cut back, 4 bases at V and 2 bases at J, with 9 bases in the middle. CDR1 is SGDLS and CDR2 is YYNGEE in the germline V gene. CDR3 nucleotide sequence: TGTGCCAGCAGCCAGACAGTGAACTATGGCTACACCTTC. It specifies CASSQTVNYGYTF.

The V and J genes are TRBV10-3 and TRBJ1-1, with TRBD1 matching 7 bases. Germline assignment: CDR1 ENHRY and CDR2 SYGVKD. This CDR3 spans 13 amino acids. Unmatched junction bases numbered 6, after V lost 7 bases and J lost 4 bases. CDR3 DNA: TGTGCCATCATAGGGGACAGACTCACTGAAGCTTTCTTT. Protein product: CAIIGDRLTEAFF.